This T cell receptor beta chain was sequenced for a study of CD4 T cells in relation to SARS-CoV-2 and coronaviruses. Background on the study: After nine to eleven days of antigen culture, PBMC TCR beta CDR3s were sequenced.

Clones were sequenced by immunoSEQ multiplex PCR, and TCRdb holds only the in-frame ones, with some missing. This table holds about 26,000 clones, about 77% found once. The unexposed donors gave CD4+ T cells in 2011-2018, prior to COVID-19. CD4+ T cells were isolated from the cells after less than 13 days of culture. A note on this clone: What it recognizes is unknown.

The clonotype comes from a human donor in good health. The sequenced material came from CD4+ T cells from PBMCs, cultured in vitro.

The CDR3 DNA is TGCGCCAGCAGCATAACCCTACACGGGACAAAGAACACCGGGGAGCTGTTTTTT. It is translated as CASSITLHGTKNTGELFF. The chain uses TRBV4-1 and TRBJ2-2, with D perhaps TRBD1 (6 bases). V gave up 5 bases and J gave up 1 base, with 20 bases separating them. Per germline, CDR1 MGHRA and CDR2 YSYEKL. This CDR3 has 18 residues.